The 21 T cell receptor beta chains presented below share a single source sample, sequenced in a study of a mutant IDH1 vaccine in newly diagnosed glioma. Regarding time point: week 23, last vaccination. Each dose delivered 300 ug of mutant IDH1 20-mer peptide subcutaneously with imiquimod. Profiled with immunoSEQ multiplex PCR; TCRdb holds only in-frame clones, not every one. This table holds about 38,000 clones, about four fifths found once. These TCRs' antigens remain unknown. The sequenced sample was PBMCs, obtained from a glioma patient whose treatment included an IDH1 peptide vaccine. The source of these receptors is a man aged 35 to 55 with glioma.

The rearrangement uses TRBV11-3 and TRBJ2-3; D possibly corresponds to TRBD1 (5 bases). The V and J ends lost 5 bases and 7 bases respectively, with 13 bases between them. The CDR3 contains 13 residues. The germline CDR1 and CDR2 sequences are SGHNT and YENEEA. CDR3 region: CASSPPGKNTQYF. CDR3 bases: TGTGCCAGCAGCCCTCCAGGGAAGAATACGCAGTATTTT. The full variable domain, with the rest looked up from reference TRBV11-3 and TRBJ2-3, is EAGVVQSPRYKIIEKKQPVAFWCNPISGHNTLYWYLQNLGQGPELLIRYENEEAVDDSQLPKDRFSAERLKGVDSTLKIQPAELGDSAVYLCASSPPGKNTQYFGPGTRLTVL.

V is TRBV6-5 and J is TRBJ2-7, with D perhaps matching TRBD2 (6 bases). CDR3 length equals 14 residues. Trimming shortened V by 6 bases and J by 3 bases, and 15 bases separated the two germline ends. Germline CDR1 MNHEY, CDR2 SVGAGI. The CDR3 DNA reads TGTGCCAGCAGCCCCCCGGGACTTTTCTACGAGCAGTACTTC. Encoded protein: CASSPPGLFYEQYF.

This clone was counted a few times. The genes are TRBV2 and TRBJ1-2; 8 bases fit TRBD1. The V and J ends lost 8 bases and 6 bases, in that order; junction bases with no gene match: 5. Germline values: CDR1 SNHLY, CDR2 FYNNEI. The CDR3 covers 12 residues. CDR3 nucleotides: TGTGCCAGCCAAACAGGGGGAAATGGCTACACCTTC. Its translation: CASQTGGNGYTF.

The CDR3 nucleotides read TGTGCCAGCAGCGTAGACCCCTTGACAGGGGGTAGGTACGAGCAGTACTTC. It specifies CASSVDPLTGGRYEQYF. V and J are TRBV9 and TRBJ2-7; TRBD1 aligns across 9 bases. Trimming at V came to 0 bases and at J to 4 bases, leaving 11 bases not matched to a gene. CDR1 is SGDLS, CDR2 YYNGEE, per germline. The CDR3 is 17 residues long.

V usage is TRBV5-8 and J usage is TRBJ2-5, with TRBD2 matching 14 bases. Trimming took 2 bases from V and 4 from J; bases not matched to a gene: 7. Germline CDR1 SGHTS, CDR2 YDEGEE. CDR3 size: 17 residues. DNA for the CDR3: TGTGCCAGCAGCTTTACCCTGACTAGCGGGAGGGGAGAGACCCAGTACTTC. As protein: CASSFTLTSGRGETQYF. The entire variable domain, with the rest obtained from reference TRBV5-8 and TRBJ2-5, is as follows: EAGVTQSPTHLIKTRGQQATLRCSPISGHTSVYWYQQALGLGLQFLLWYDEGEERNRGNFPPRFSGRQFPNYSSELNVNALELEDSALYLCASSFTLTSGRGETQYFGPGTRLLVL.

This clone appeared once. V and J are TRBV4-1 and TRBJ2-5, with D hard to call. V was clipped by 3 bases and J by 4 bases, with 9 bases between them. CDR3 length: 13 residues. Germline CDR1 is MGHRA and CDR2 is YSYEKL. This CDR3 reads CASSHVPGETQYF. CDR3 DNA sequence: TGCGCCAGCAGCCATGTCCCCGGAGAGACCCAGTACTTC.

This chain connects TRBV18 to TRBJ2-3, with a tentative D call TRBD1 (5 bases). The germline V gene has CDR1 KGHSH and CDR2 LQKENI. The CDR3 has 14 amino acids. V lost 3 bases and J 5 bases, leaving 12 bases between the germline ends. CDR3 sequence: CASSPGLTIDTQYF. Here the CDR3 DNA reads TGTGCCAGCTCACCGGGGCTAACCATAGATACGCAGTATTTT.

The chain joins TRBV5-6 to TRBJ2-7; 7 bases are shared with TRBD1. The CDR3 extends over 15 amino acids. Germline V CDR1 and CDR2: SGHDT, YYEEEE. V lost 0 bases, J lost 6 bases, and 9 bases stayed unmatched. Here the CDR3 DNA reads TGTGCCAGCAGCTTGGTGGACAGGACCCTTGGCGAGCAGTACTTC. Translation: CASSLVDRTLGEQYF.

The rearrangement links TRBV10-3 to TRBJ2-1; perhaps TRBD2 as D (6 bases). Germline V gives CDR1 ENHRY, CDR2 SYGVKD. V lost 8 bases and J lost 6, with 14 bases in between. This CDR3 region has 13 residues. The CDR3 spells CAIFQGGLNEQFF. DNA for the CDR3: TGTGCCATCTTTCAGGGAGGCCTCAATGAGCAGTTCTTC.

This chain connects TRBV5-1 to TRBJ1-6, with 9 bases fitting TRBD1. J was trimmed by 9 bases and V by 3 bases; bases with no gene match: 10. The germline V gene has CDR1 SGHRS and CDR2 YFSETQ. This CDR3 has 16 residues. The DNA of the CDR3 is TGCGCCAGCAGCTCCCAACAGGGGGCTGGCGGTTCACCCCTCCACTTT. Its protein product is CASSSQQGAGGSPLHF.

The chain carries TRBV5-1 and TRBJ2-7, with a weak D call TRBD1 (5 bases). Per germline, CDR1 SGHRS and CDR2 YFSETQ. This CDR3 is built from 12 residues. V dropped 4 bases and J dropped 6 bases, with 11 bases sitting between them. The CDR3 loop is CASSPGQPEQYF. In nucleotides, the CDR3 is TGCGCCAGCAGCCCCGGACAACCCGAGCAGTACTTC.

This chain connects TRBV12-5 to TRBJ2-1, with D perhaps TRBD2 (7 bases). The germline V and J ends were trimmed by 6 bases and 9 bases, with 15 bases remaining between them. The germline V gene has CDR1 LGHNT and CDR2 FRNRAP. This CDR3 is built from 13 residues. CDR3 in amino acids: CASGFTGRGEQFF. DNA for the CDR3: TGTGCTAGTGGCTTCACAGGGAGGGGTGAGCAGTTCTTC.

The chain employs TRBV4-3 and TRBJ2-5, with D tentatively TRBD1 (6 bases). V gave up 1 base and J gave up 2 bases, with 14 bases separating them. Germline V gene data show CDR1 as LGHNA and CDR2 as YSLEER. This CDR3 has 16 residues. In DNA form, the CDR3 reads TGCGCCAGCAGCCAAGGGCAGGGGCCGCAACAAGAGACCCAGTACTTC. Translated, it gives CASSQGQGPQQETQYF.

A single count supports this clone. An end of the junction differs from the germline gene, which may be a read error. The rearrangement links TRBV10-3 to TRBJ2-3; 12 bases agree with TRBD1. Germline CDR1 reads ENHRY; CDR2 reads SYGVKD. This CDR3 region has 13 residues. The CDR3 region has the DNA TGTGCCATCAGGGGACAGGGGGCAGAAACGCAGTATTTT. This codes for CAIRGQGAETQYF.

This chain uses TRBV19 with TRBJ1-1; TRBD1 is a possible D gene (5 bases). V was cut by 4 bases and J by 2 bases, with 11 bases left in between. Germline CDR1 reads LNHDA; CDR2 reads SQIVND (reference sequence). The CDR3 is 14 amino acids. The DNA for the CDR3 is TGTGCCAGTAGTACGGGACTCCCAAACACTGAAGCTTTCTTT. Its translation is CASSTGLPNTEAFF. The full variable domain, its missing parts supplied by reference TRBV19 and TRBJ1-1, is DGGITQSPKYLFRKEGQNVTLSCEQNLNHDAMYWYRQDPGQGLRLIYYSQIVNDFQKGDIAEGYSVSREKKESFPLTVTSAQKNPTAFYLCASSTGLPNTEAFFGQGTRLTVV.

This chain links TRBV7-2 with TRBJ2-6; 8 bases are shared with TRBD1. CDR1 SGHTA and CDR2 FQGNSA come from the germline V gene. With V trimmed by 5 bases and J by 1 base, 10 bases remained unmatched. There are 18 residues in the CDR3. CDR3 DNA sequence: TGTGCCAGCAGCCGGAGGACAGGGCTCCAATCTGGGGCCAACGTCCTGACTTTC. The encoded protein is CASSRRTGLQSGANVLTF.

This chain uses TRBV27 with TRBJ2-3, with 10 bases lining up with TRBD1. V shed 1 base, J shed 2 bases, and the junction held 6 bases outside the gene matches. The CDR3 is 17 residues long. Germline V gene lookup returns CDR1 MNHEY and CDR2 SMNVEV (reference sequence). CDR3 coding DNA: TGTGCCAGCAGTTTATTCGGGACAGGGGCCAACACAGATACGCAGTATTTT. Its protein product is CASSLFGTGANTDTQYF.

The rearrangement links TRBV29-1 to TRBJ2-1, with TRBD1 matching 8 bases. Per the germline V gene, CDR1 is SQVTM and CDR2 is ANQGSEA. The CDR3 has 14 amino acids. Trimming cost V 4 bases and J 3 bases; bases outside gene matches: 5. CDR3 coding DNA: TGCAGCGTTGTTGACAGGGGTGGCTACAATGAGCAGTTCTTC. As protein: CSVVDRGGYNEQFF.

This sequence joins TRBV5-1 and TRBJ2-7, with no clear D. The CDR3 extends over 15 amino acids. Trimming took off 1 base at V and 6 bases at J, with 17 bases between the two ends. The germline CDR1 and CDR2 sequences are SGHRS and YFSETQ. In nucleotides, the CDR3 is TGCGCCAGCAGCTTGCAAGGTGCCACCTCCGGCGAGCAGTACTTC. Translated: CASSLQGATSGEQYF. The full variable domain, with the rest looked up from reference TRBV5-1 and TRBJ2-7, is KAGVTQTPRYLIKTRGQQVTLSCSPISGHRSVSWYQQTPGQGLQFLFEYFSETQRNKGNFPGRFSGRQFSNSRSEMNVSTLELGDSALYLCASSLQGATSGEQYFGPGTRLTVT.

This chain connects TRBV20-1 to TRBJ2-5, with D hard to call. The V gene's germline CDR1 is DFQATT and CDR2 SNEGSKA (reference sequence). V dropped 4 bases and J dropped 5 bases, with 5 bases sitting between them. This CDR3 region has 10 residues. The chain's CDR3 is CSANWETQYF. The CDR3 DNA reads as TGCAGTGCTAATTGGGAGACCCAGTACTTC.

The rearrangement links TRBV7-2 to TRBJ1-1; D remains ambiguous. This CDR3 is built from 12 residues. Germline CDR1 and CDR2: SGHTA and FQGNSA. V lost 2 bases, J lost 8 bases, and 9 bases lay in between. The chain's CDR3 is CASSLYGREAFF. CDR3 nucleotide sequence: TGTGCCAGCAGCTTATACGGCAGGGAAGCTTTCTTT.